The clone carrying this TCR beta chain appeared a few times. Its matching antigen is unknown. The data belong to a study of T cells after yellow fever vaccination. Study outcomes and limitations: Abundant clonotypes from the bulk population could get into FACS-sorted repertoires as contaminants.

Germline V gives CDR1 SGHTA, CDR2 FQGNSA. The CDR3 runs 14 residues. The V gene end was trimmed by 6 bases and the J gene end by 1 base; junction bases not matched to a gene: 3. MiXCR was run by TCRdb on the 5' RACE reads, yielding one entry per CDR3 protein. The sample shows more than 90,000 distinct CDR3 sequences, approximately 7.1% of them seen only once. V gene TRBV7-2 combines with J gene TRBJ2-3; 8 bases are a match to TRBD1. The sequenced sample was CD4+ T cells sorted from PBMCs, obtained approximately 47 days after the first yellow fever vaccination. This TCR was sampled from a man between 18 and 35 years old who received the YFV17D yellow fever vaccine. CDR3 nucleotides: TGTGCCAGCAGGGGACAGGTGGGCACAGATACGCAGTATTTT. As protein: CASRGQVGTDTQYF.